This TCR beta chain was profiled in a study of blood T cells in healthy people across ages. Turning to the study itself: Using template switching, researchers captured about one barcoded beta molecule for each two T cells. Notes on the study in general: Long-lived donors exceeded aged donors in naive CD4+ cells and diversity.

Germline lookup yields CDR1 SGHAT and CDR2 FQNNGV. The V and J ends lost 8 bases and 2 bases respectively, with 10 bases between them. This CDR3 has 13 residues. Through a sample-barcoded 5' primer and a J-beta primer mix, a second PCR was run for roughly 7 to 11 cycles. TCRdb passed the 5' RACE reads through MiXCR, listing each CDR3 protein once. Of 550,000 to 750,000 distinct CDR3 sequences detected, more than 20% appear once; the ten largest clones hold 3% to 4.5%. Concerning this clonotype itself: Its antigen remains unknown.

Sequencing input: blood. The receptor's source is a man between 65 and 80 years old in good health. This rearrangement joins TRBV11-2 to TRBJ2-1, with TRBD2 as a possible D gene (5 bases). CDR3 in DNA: TGTGCCAGCGGACTTAGGGCCTACAATGAGCAGTTCTTC. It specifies CASGLRAYNEQFF.